The 20 T cell receptor beta chains listed next were all sequenced from one sample in a study of cytomegalovirus exposure and HLA in healthy donors (dated by TCRdb to 2016 to 2017). The protocol used for the library was the immunoSEQ multiplex PCR assay. For the multiplex PCR, a mixture combining 60 forward primers for TCR Vbeta segments and 13 reverse primers for TCR Jbeta segments was used. This immuneACCESS table, as held by TCRdb, lists in-frame sequences with V and J called but not all clones. Of the missing ones, under half trace to an unresolved V gene in checked studies; the others have no known cause. This sample is represented by approximately 210,000 clones; more than 65% of them were singletons. The top ten clonotypes cover over 1.5% of the sample. The specimen sequenced was PBMCs. The receptors come from a girl under 18 in good health and CMV-seropositive.

V is TRBV13 and J is TRBJ1-2; perhaps TRBD1 as D (5 bases). Looked up from germline, CDR1 is PRHDT and CDR2 is FYEKMQ (reference sequence). V was clipped by 5 bases and J by 2 bases, with 15 bases between them. The CDR3 consists of 15 residues. CDR3 in DNA: TGTGCCAGCAGCATAACGTGGGGCCTCAACTATGGCTACACCTTC. Protein: CASSITWGLNYGYTF.

The chain uses TRBV9 and TRBJ2-3, with 12 bases identical to TRBD2. Trimming took 4 bases from V and 1 from J; bases not matched to a gene: 7. Germline V gene sequence: CDR1 SGDLS, CDR2 YYNGEE. The CDR3 is 17 amino acids. The CDR3 DNA sequence: TGTGCCAGCAGCCGGCTAGCGGGGGGGGCACGCACAGATACGCAGTATTTT. As protein: CASSRLAGGARTDTQYF.

This clone has a single count. V gene TRBV5-6 combines with J gene TRBJ1-1, with TRBD1 matching 7 bases. The CDR3 covers 17 residues. Germline V CDR1 and CDR2: SGHDT, YYEEEE. The J segment lost 0 bases and the V segment lost 1 base, leaving 9 bases of the junction unmatched. For the CDR3, the DNA is TGTGCCAGCAGCTTGTTTCGGGACAGCCAAATGAACACTGAAGCTTTCTTT. Its protein product is CASSLFRDSQMNTEAFF.

The V and J genes are TRBV5-1 and TRBJ1-2; D gene uncertain. CDR1 is SGHRS, CDR2 YFSETQ, per germline. The length of the CDR3 is 14 residues. The germline V and J ends were trimmed by 4 bases and 0 bases, with 10 bases remaining between them. This CDR3 is CASSVDVANYGYTF. The DNA for the CDR3 is TGCGCCAGCAGCGTGGACGTAGCTAACTATGGCTACACCTTC.

A single count supports this clone. The genes are TRBV2 and TRBJ2-1; D unresolved. CDR1 SNHLY and CDR2 FYNNEI come from the germline V gene. This CDR3 spans 12 amino acids. The germline V and J ends were trimmed by 4 bases and 12 bases, with 13 bases remaining between them. The CDR3 loop is CASSVRFEWQFF. The DNA for the CDR3 is TGTGCCAGCAGTGTACGGTTTGAGTGGCAGTTCTTC.

This chain joins TRBV19 and TRBJ2-1; TRBD2 matches 11 bases. The CDR3 contains 15 residues. The germline V gene encodes CDR1 LNHDA and CDR2 SQIVND (reference sequence). With V trimmed by 3 bases and J by 8 bases, 6 bases remained unmatched. The CDR3 region has the DNA TGTGCCAGTAGTATCGGGTTGGGACTAGCGGATGAGCAGTTCTTC. Its translation: CASSIGLGLADEQFF.

The gene calls are TRBV18 and TRBJ1-2, with TRBD1 matching over 7 bases. The CDR3 is 15 residues long. Germline lookup yields CDR1 KGHSH and CDR2 LQKENI. Trimming cost V 4 bases and J 5 bases; bases outside gene matches: 10. The DNA of the CDR3 is TGTGCCAGCTCACAAGAACAGGGGACGGTATATGGCTACACCTTC. The encoded protein is CASSQEQGTVYGYTF.

The chain uses TRBV6-4 and TRBJ1-2; TRBD1 agrees at 7 bases. With 4 bases clipped from V and 3 bases from J, the junction kept 5 bases outside the gene matches. Per germline, CDR1 MRHNA and CDR2 SNTAGT. The CDR3 loop spans 14 amino acids. CDR3 sequence (DNA): TGTGCCAGCAGTGTACAGGGGCCCCACTATGGCTACACCTTC. Translating gives CASSVQGPHYGYTF.

This clone was recorded only once. The V gene is TRBV19, the J gene TRBJ2-5; D is perhaps TRBD2 (6 bases). V gave up 6 bases and J gave up 2 bases, with 10 bases separating them. The CDR3 is 13 residues long. CDR1 is LNHDA and CDR2 is SQIVND in the germline V gene (reference sequence). The CDR3 spells CASSSSGQETQYF. CDR3 sequence (DNA): TGTGCCAGTAGCTCCAGCGGGCAAGAGACCCAGTACTTC.

The rearrangement uses TRBV28 and TRBJ1-5; D perhaps matches TRBD1 (5 bases). Germline-derived CDR1 and CDR2 are MDHEN and SYDVKM. With 10 bases removed from V and 4 bases from J, the gap between germline ends came to 17 bases. The CDR3 is made up of 14 amino acids. The DNA for the CDR3 is TGTGCCACTTGTAGGCAGGGAGGTAATCAGCCCCAGCATTTT. It translates to CATCRQGGNQPQHF.

The genes are TRBV27 and TRBJ2-3; D ambiguous. This CDR3 contains 14 residues. Trimming shortened V by 7 bases and J by 2 bases, and 13 bases separated the two germline ends. Germline V gives CDR1 MNHEY, CDR2 SMNVEV (reference sequence). CDR3 nucleotides: TGTGCCAGCACCCCGCAGGTAGACACAGATACGCAGTATTTT. This gives the protein CASTPQVDTDTQYF.

This clone was recorded a few times. The chain is built from TRBV5-4 and TRBJ2-7; 9 nucleotides align to TRBD1. The V segment lost 4 bases and the J segment 5 bases; nucleotides outside the gene matches: 16. The CDR3 runs 17 residues. Germline V gene lookup returns CDR1 SGHNT and CDR2 YYREEE (reference sequence). CDR3 DNA: TGTGCCAGCAGCACCGGGACAGGGCTGGGTACTCCTCACGAGCAGTACTTC. Its protein product is CASSTGTGLGTPHEQYF.

In its sample, this clone was seen a few times. The chain is built from TRBV5-6 and TRBJ2-2; D is unclear. Germline CDR1 is SGHDT and CDR2 is YYEEEE. CDR3 length equals 15 residues. Trimming removed 0 bases at V and 3 bases at J, with 9 bases between. CDR3 amino acids: CASSLEQLYTGELFF. As DNA, the CDR3 is TGTGCCAGCAGCTTGGAACAATTGTACACCGGGGAGCTGTTTTTT.

The chain joins TRBV9 to TRBJ1-2, with D perhaps matching TRBD1 (6 bases). The V and J ends lost 0 bases and 4 bases respectively, with 10 bases between them. Germline loops: CDR1 SGDLS, CDR2 YYNGEE. The CDR3 loop spans 14 amino acids. CDR3 sequence reads: CASSVEGEGYGYTF. CDR3 nucleotide sequence: TGTGCCAGCAGCGTAGAGGGGGAGGGCTATGGCTACACCTTC.

The rearrangement joins TRBV18 to TRBJ1-1; TRBD1 is a possible D gene (6 bases). V was clipped by 2 bases and J by 1 base, with 11 bases between them. CDR1 and CDR2 from the germline V gene are KGHSH and LQKENI. The CDR3 runs 15 residues. CDR3 DNA: TGTGCCAGCTCACCAACGACAGGAAAGAACACTGAAGCTTTCTTT. Protein: CASSPTTGKNTEAFF.

This rearrangement joins TRBV4-2 to TRBJ2-2, with D hard to call. The CDR3 is 15 amino acids. V was clipped by 1 base and J by 13 bases, with 19 bases between them. Germline CDR1 is LGHNA and CDR2 is YNFKEQ. Here the CDR3 reads CASSQGNAGSSGLFF. The CDR3, as DNA: TGTGCCAGCAGCCAAGGGAATGCCGGGTCCTCTGGGCTGTTTTTT.

V and J are TRBV13 and TRBJ2-7; no definite D call. Deletions cut 5 bases from V and 2 bases from J, with 7 bases between. The CDR3 totals 12 residues. Germline lookup yields CDR1 PRHDT and CDR2 FYEKMQ (reference sequence). As DNA, the CDR3 is TGTGCCAGCAGCCCCCGGGCCTACGAGCAGTACTTC. It yields the protein CASSPRAYEQYF.

This chain links TRBV9 with TRBJ2-1; 10 nucleotides line up with TRBD1. This CDR3 spans 14 amino acids. The V gene end was trimmed by 3 bases and the J gene end by 7 bases; junction bases not matched to a gene: 4. Per germline, CDR1 SGDLS and CDR2 YYNGEE. The CDR3 loop is CASSAGQGGNEQFF. As DNA, the CDR3 is TGTGCCAGCAGCGCAGGACAGGGGGGGAATGAGCAGTTCTTC.

This clone has a single count. The chain combines TRBV11-2 with TRBJ2-7, with 7 positions matching TRBD1. CDR3 length equals 15 residues. V trimming: 4 bases; J trimming: 2 bases; junction bases outside the gene matches: 8. Germline CDR1 and CDR2: SGHAT and FQNNGV. The CDR3 is CASSSNPGGPYEQYF. CDR3 coding DNA: TGTGCCAGCAGCTCGAACCCAGGGGGTCCCTACGAGCAGTACTTC.

The chain uses TRBV5-1 and TRBJ2-3; 7 bases are a match to TRBD1. CDR1 is SGHRS, CDR2 YFSETQ, per germline. With 4 bases clipped from V and 2 bases from J, the junction kept 4 bases outside the gene matches. This CDR3 comprises 14 residues. CDR3 amino acids: CASSDRASTDTQYF. In DNA form, the CDR3 reads TGCGCCAGCAGCGACAGGGCCTCCACAGATACGCAGTATTTT.